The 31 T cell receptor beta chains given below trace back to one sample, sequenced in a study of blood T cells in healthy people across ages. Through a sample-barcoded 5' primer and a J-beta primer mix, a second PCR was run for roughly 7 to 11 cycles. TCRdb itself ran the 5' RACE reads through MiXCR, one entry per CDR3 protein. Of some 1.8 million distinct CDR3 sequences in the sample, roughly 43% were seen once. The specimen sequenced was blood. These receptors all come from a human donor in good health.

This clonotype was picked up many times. The CDR3 bases are TGCGCCAGCAGCTTACTTTCGACAGCCTACGAGCAGTACTTC. Translated: CASSLLSTAYEQYF. The chain is built from TRBV5-1 and TRBJ2-7; perhaps TRBD1 as D (5 bases). This CDR3 has 14 residues. The V and J ends lost 2 bases and 2 bases respectively, with 11 bases between them. Germline V gives CDR1 SGHRS, CDR2 YFSETQ.

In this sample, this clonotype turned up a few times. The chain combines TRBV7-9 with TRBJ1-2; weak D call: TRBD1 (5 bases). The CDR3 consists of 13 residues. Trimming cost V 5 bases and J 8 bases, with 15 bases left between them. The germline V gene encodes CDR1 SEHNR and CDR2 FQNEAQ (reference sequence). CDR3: CASSPPRRDGYTF. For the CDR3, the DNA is TGTGCCAGCAGCCCCCCCCGCAGGGACGGCTACACCTTC.

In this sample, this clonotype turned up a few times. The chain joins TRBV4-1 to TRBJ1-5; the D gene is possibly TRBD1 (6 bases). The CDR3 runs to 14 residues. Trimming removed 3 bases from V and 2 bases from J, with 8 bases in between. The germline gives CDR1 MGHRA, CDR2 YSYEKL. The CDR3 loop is CASSHPGGNQPQHF. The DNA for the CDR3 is TGCGCCAGCAGCCATCCAGGGGGCAATCAGCCCCAGCATTTT.

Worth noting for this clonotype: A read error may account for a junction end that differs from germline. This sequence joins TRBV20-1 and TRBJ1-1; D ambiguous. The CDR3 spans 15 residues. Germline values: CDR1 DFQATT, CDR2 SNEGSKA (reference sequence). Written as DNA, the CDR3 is TGCAGTGCTAGGGACTTTATTGGAAAGGAGACTGAAGCTTTTTTT. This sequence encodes CSARDFIGKETEAFF.

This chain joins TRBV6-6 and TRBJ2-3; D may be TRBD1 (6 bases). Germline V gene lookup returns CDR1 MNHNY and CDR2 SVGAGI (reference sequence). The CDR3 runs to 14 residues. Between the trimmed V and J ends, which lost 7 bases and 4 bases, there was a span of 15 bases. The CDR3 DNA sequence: TGTGCCAGCACCTTGGACAGTGGGGCAGATACGCAGTATTTT. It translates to CASTLDSGADTQYF.

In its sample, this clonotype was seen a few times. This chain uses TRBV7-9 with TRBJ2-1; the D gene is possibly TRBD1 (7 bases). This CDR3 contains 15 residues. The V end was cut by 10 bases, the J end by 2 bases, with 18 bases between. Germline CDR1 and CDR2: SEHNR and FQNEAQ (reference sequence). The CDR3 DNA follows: TGTGCCACCCGGGGGACAGCGGACCCCTACAATGAGCAGTTCTTC. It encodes CATRGTADPYNEQFF.

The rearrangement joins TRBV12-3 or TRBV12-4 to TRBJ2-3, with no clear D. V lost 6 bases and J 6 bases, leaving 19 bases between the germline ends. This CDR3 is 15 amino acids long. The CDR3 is CASSPSKTISDTQYF. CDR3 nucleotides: TGTGCCAGCAGCCCTTCGAAAACCATTTCGGATACGCAGTATTTT.

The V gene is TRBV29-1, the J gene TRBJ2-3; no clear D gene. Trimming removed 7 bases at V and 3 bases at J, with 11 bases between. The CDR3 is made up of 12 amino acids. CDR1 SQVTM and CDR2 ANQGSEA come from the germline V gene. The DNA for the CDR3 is TGCAGCGCCGCGCCAAGTACAGATACGCAGTATTTT. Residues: CSAAPSTDTQYF.

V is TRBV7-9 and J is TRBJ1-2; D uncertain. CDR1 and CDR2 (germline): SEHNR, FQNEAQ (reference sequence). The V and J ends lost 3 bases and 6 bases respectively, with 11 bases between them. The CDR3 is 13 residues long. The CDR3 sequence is CASSFILENGYTF. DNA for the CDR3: TGTGCCAGCAGCTTCATCCTTGAAAATGGCTACACCTTC.

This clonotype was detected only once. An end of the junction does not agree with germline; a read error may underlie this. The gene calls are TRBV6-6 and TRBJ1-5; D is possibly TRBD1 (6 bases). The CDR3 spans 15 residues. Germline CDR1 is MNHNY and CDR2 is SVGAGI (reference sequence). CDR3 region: CASRTGGGGNQPKHF. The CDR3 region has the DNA TGTGCCAGCAGAACGGGAGGGGGAGGCAATCAGCCCAAGCATTTT.

CDR3 amino acids: CASSYLGETYEQYF. CDR3 coding DNA: TGTGCCAGCAGTTACCTGGGGGAAACCTACGAGCAGTACTTC. This chain uses TRBV6-2 or TRBV6-3 with TRBJ2-7, with D perhaps being TRBD1 or TRBD2 (5 bases each). Looked up from germline, CDR1 is MNHEY and CDR2 is SVGEGT. This CDR3 is built from 14 residues. The V end was cut by 2 bases, the J end by 2 bases, with 10 bases between.

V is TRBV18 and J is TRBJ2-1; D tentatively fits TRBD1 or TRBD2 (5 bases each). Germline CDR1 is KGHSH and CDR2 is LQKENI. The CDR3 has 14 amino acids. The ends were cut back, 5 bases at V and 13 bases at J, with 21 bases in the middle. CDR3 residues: CASSSLGASETQFF. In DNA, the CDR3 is TGTGCCAGCTCATCCCTCGGGGCATCAGAGACCCAGTTCTTC.

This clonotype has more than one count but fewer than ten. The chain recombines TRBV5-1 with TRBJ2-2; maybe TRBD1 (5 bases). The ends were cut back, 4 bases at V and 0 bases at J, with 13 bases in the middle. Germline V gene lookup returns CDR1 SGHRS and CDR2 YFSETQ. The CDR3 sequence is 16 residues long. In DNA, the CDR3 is TGCGCCAGCAGCAGACAGATTCGCGCGAACACCGGGGAGCTGTTTTTT. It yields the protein CASSRQIRANTGELFF.

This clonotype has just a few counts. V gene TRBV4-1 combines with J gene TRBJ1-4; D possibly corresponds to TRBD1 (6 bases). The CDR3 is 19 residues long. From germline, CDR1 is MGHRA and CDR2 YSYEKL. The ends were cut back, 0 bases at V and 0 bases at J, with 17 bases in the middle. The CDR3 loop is CASSQDPQTGSSTNEKLFF. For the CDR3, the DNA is TGCGCCAGCAGCCAAGATCCCCAAACAGGGTCCTCAACTAATGAAAAACTGTTTTTT.

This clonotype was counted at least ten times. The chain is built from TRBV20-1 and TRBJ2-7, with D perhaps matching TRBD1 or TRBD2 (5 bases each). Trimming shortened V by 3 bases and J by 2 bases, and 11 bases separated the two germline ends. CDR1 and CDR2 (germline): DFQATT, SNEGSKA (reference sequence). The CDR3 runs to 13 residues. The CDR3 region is CSASPGPTYEQYF. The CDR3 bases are TGCAGTGCTAGTCCGGGGCCGACCTACGAGCAGTACTTC.

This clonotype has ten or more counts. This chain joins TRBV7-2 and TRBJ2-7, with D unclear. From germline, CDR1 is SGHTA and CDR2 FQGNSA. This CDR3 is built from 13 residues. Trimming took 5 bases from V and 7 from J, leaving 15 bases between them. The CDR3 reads CASSIGPTQEQYF. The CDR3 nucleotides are TGTGCCAGCAGCATAGGACCTACCCAGGAGCAGTACTTC.

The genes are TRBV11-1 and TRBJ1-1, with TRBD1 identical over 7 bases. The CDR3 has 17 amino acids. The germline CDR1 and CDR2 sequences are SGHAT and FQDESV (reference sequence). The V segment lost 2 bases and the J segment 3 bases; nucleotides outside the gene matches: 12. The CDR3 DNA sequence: TGTGCCAGCAGCTTACCCCTCTGGGAGGGGGCGTACACTGAAGCTTTCTTT. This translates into CASSLPLWEGAYTEAFF.

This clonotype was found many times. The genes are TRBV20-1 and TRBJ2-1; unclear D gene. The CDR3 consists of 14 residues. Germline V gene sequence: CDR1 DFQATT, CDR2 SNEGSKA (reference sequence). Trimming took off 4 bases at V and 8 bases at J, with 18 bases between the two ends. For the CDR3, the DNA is TGCAGTGCTACAATAGGTCTAGAATATCATGAGCAGTTCTTC. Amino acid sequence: CSATIGLEYHEQFF.

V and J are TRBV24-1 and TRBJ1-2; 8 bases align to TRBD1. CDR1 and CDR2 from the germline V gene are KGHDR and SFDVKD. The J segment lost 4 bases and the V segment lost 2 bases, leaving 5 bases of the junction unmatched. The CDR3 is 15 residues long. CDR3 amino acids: CATSDSPDRGYGYTF. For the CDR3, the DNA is TGTGCCACCAGTGATTCCCCTGACAGGGGCTATGGCTACACCTTC.

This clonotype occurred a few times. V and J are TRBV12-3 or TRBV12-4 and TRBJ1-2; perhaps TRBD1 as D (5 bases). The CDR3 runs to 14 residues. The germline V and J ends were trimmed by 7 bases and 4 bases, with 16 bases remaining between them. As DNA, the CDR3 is TGTGCCAGCACTCAATCGACAGAGCGCTATGGCTACACCTTC. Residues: CASTQSTERYGYTF.

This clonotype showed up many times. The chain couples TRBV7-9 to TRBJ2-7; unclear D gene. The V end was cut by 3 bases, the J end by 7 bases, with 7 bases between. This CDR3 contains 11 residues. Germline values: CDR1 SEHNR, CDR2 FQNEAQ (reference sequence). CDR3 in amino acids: CASSLDDEQYF. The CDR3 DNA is TGTGCCAGCAGCTTGGACGATGAGCAGTACTTC.

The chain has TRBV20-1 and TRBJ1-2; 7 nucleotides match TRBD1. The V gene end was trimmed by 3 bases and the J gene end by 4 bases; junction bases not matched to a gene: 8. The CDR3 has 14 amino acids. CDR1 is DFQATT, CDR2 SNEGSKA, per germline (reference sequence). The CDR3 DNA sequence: TGCAGTGCTAGGGCCCCGGGACAGTTCTATGGCTACACCTTC. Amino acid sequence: CSARAPGQFYGYTF.

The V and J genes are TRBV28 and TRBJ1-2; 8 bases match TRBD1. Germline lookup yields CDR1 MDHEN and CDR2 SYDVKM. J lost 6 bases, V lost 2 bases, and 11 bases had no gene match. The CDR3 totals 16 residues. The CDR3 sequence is CASSLNSRGPFDGYTF. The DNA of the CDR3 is TGTGCCAGCAGTTTAAACTCCAGGGGGCCCTTTGATGGCTACACCTTC.

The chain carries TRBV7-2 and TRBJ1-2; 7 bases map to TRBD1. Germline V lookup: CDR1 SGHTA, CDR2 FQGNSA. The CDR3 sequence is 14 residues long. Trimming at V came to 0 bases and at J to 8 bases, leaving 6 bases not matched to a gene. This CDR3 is CASSLAGQMGGYTF. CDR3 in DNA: TGTGCCAGCAGCTTAGCGGGACAGATGGGGGGCTACACCTTC.

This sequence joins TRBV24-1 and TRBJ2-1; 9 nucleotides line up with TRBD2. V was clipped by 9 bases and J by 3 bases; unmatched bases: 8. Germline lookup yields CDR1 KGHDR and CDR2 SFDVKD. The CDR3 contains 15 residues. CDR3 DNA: TGTGCCACCCAATCGAGCGGGGGGCTCTACAATGAGCAGTTCTTC. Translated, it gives CATQSSGGLYNEQFF.

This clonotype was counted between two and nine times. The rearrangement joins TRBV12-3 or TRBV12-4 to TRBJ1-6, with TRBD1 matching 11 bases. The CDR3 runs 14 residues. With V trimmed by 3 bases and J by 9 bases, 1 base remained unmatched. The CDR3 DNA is TGTGCCAGCAGTTTTGGGACAGGGGGTTCACCCCTCCACTTT. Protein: CASSFGTGGSPLHF.

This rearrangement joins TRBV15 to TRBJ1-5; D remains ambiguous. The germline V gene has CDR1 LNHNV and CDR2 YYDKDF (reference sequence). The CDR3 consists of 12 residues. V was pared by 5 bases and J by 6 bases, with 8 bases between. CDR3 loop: CATSGVGQPQHF. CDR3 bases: TGTGCCACCAGCGGTGTTGGTCAGCCCCAGCATTTT.

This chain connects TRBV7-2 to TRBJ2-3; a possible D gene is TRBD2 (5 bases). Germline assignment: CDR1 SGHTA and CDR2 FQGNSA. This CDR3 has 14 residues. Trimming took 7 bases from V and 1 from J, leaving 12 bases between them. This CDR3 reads CASNLKAGTDTQYF. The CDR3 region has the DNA TGTGCCAGCAACCTGAAAGCGGGCACAGATACGCAGTATTTT.

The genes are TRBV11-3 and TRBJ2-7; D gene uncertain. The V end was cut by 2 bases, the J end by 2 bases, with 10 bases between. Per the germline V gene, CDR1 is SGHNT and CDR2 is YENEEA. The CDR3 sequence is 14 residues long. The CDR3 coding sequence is TGTGCCAGCAGCTTACTTGACCGAGCCTACGAGCAGTACTTC. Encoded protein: CASSLLDRAYEQYF.

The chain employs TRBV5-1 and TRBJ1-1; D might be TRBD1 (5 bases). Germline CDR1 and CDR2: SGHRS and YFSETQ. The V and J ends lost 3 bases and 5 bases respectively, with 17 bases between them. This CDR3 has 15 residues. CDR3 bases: TGCGCCAGCAGCTCAACCAGGGTAAGGTCGACTGAAGCTTTCTTT. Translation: CASSSTRVRSTEAFF.

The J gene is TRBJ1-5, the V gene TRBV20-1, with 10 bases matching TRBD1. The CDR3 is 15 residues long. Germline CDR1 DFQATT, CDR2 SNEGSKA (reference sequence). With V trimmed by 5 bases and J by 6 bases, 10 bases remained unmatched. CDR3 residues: CSAAPGQGLTQPQHF. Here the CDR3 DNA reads TGCAGTGCTGCCCCGGGACAGGGGCTTACTCAGCCCCAGCATTTT.